Included here is one T cell receptor beta chain sequence, with context. The sample comes from a study of blood T cells in healthy people across ages. PCR was performed a second time for roughly 7 to 12 cycles using a sample-barcoded 5' primer and a J-beta primer mix. TCRdb re-called the 5' RACE reads with MiXCR, one entry per CDR3 protein. The profile covers over 750,000 distinct CDR3 sequences, with roughly 25% appearing a single time and 9.4% taken by the ten largest. The length of the CDR3 is 15 residues. Germline V gene data show CDR1 as DFQATT and CDR2 as SNEGSKA (reference sequence). V gave up 0 bases and J gave up 1 base, with 12 bases separating them. The same sample was also studied in work on T cells of mothers and their children.

The receptor was derived from a boy aged 5-17 years in good health. The specimen sequenced was blood. The chain has TRBV20-1 and TRBJ2-5, with a tentative D call TRBD2 (5 bases). The CDR3 loop reads CSAREGSDIQETQYF. The CDR3, as DNA: TGCAGTGCTAGAGAAGGTAGCGACATCCAAGAGACCCAGTACTTC.